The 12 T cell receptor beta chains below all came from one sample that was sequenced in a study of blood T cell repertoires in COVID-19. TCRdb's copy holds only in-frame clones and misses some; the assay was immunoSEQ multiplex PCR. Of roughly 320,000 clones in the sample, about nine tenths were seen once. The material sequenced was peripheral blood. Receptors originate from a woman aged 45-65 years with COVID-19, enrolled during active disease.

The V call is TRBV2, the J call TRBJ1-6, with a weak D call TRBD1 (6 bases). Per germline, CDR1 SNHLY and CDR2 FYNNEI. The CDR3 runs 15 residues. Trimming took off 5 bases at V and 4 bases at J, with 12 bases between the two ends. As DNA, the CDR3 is TGTGCCAGCAGTCTCAGACAGGTTTATAATTCACCCCTCCACTTT. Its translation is CASSLRQVYNSPLHF.

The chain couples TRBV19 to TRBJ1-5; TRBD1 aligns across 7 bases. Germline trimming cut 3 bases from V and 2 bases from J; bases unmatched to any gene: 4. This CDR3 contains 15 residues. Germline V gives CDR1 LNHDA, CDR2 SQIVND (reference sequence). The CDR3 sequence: CASSMDRRGNQPQHF. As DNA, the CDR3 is TGTGCCAGTAGTATGGACAGGCGGGGCAATCAGCCCCAGCATTTT.

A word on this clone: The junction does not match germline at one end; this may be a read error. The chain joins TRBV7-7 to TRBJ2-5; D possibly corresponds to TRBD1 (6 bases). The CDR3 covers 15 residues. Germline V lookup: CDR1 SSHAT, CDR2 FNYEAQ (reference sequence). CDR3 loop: CASSPTGSPGETQYF. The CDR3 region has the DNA TGTGCTAGCAGCCCTACAGGGTCCCCGGGGGAGACCCAGTACTTC.

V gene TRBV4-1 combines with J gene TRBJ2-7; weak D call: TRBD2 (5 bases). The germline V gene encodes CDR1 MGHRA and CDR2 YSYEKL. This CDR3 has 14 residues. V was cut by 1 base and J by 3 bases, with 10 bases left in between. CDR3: CASSQGRENYEQYF. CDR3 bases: TGCGCCAGCAGCCAAGGACGGGAAAACTACGAGCAGTACTTC.

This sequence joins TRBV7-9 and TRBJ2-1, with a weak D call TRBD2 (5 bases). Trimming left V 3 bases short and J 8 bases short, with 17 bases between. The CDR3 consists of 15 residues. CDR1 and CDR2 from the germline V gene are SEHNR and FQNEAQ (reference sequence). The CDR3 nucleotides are TGTGCCAGCAGCTTCGTTCGAGGGAGTTCGGATGAGCAGTTCTTC. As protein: CASSFVRGSSDEQFF.

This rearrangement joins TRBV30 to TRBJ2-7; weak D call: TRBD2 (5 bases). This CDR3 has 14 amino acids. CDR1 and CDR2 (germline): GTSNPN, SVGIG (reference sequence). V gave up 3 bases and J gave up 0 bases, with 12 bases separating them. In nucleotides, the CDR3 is TGTGCCTGGAGAGATAGCGAAAGCTCCTACGAGCAGTACTTC. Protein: CAWRDSESSYEQYF.

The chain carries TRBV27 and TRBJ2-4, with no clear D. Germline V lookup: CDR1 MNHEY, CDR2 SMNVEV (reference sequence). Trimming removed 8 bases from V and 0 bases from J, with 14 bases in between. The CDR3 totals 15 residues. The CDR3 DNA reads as TGTGCCAGCGGAGATGGAATGGAAGCCAAAAACATTCAGTACTTC. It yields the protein CASGDGMEAKNIQYF.

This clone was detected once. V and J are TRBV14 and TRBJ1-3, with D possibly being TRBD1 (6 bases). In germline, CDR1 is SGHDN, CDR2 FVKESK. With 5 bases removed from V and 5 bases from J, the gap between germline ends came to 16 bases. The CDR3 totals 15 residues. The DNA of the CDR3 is TGTGCCAGCAGCTCAGTCGGGGGGCTGCGAAACACCATATATTTT. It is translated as CASSSVGGLRNTIYF.

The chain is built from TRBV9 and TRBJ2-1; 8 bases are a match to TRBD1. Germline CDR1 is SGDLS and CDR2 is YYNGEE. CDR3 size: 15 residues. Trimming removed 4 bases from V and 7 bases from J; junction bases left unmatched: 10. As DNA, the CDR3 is TGTGCCAGCAGCCAAGGGCAGGGGGCGCGGAATGAGCAGTTCTTC. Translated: CASSQGQGARNEQFF.

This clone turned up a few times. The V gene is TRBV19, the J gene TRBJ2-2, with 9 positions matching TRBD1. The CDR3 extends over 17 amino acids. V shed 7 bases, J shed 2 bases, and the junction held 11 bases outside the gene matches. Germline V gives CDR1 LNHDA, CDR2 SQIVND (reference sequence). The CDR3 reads CASNLLGTGINTGELFF. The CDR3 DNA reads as TGTGCCAGTAACCTACTCGGGACAGGGATTAACACCGGGGAGCTGTTTTTT.

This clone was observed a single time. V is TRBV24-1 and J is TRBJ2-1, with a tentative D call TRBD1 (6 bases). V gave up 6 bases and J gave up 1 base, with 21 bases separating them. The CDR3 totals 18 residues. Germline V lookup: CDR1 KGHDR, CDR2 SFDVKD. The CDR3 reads CATSRSFVRGGSYNEQFF. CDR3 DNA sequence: TGTGCCACCAGTCGATCGTTTGTCAGGGGTGGTTCCTACAATGAGCAGTTCTTC.

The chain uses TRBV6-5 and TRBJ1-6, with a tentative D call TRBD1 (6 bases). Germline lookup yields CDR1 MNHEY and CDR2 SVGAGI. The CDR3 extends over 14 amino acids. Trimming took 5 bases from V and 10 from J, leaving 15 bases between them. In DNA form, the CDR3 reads TGTGCCAGCAGTCGACAGGTCTCACGATCACCCCTCCACTTT. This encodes CASSRQVSRSPLHF.